This TCR beta chain was identified in a study of T cell responses to AZD1222 COVID-19 vaccine. Assay: immunoSEQ multiplex PCR; the TCRdb copy retains only in-frame clones and omits some. In the table there are about 130,000 clones, 80% to 90% of which are singletons. The CDR3 has 14 amino acids. Germline V gene lookup returns CDR1 SGHDN and CDR2 FVKESK. Trimming shortened V by 3 bases and J by 4 bases, and 9 bases separated the two germline ends. This TCR came from an adult in good health. The chain employs TRBV14 and TRBJ2-2, with unresolved D. The material was peripheral blood, obtained on day 0 of AZD1222 vaccination. CDR3 in DNA: TGTGCCAGCAGCCACCGGGTCGGCACCGGGGAGCTGTTTTTT. Amino acid sequence: CASSHRVGTGELFF.